The 17 T cell receptor beta chains presented below share a single source sample, sequenced in a study of T cell responses to AZD1222 COVID-19 vaccine (dated by TCRdb to the early 2020s). Interpreted using the paper, the time point label stands for: about 28 days (+/-7) after the second vaccine dose. The receptor library was made with the immunoSEQ multiplex PCR assay. This is the immuneACCESS table as TCRdb keeps it, with only in-frame sequences that have V and J called. A part of the clones is gone; compared with another copy, unresolved V genes explain less than half, and the rest is unexplained. The sample table holds about 180,000 clones, of which around 90% were seen once. Of the sample, more than 1.5% falls within the top ten clones. The material was peripheral blood, obtained 28 days after the second AZD1222 dose. The receptors were sampled from an adult who received the AZD1222 COVID-19 vaccine.

The V call is TRBV5-1, the J call TRBJ1-6; TRBD1 aligns across 7 bases. The V segment lost 3 bases and the J segment 3 bases; nucleotides outside the gene matches: 3. CDR1 and CDR2 (germline): SGHRS, YFSETQ. The CDR3 loop spans 15 amino acids. CDR3 nucleotides: TGCGCCAGCAGCTATGGGACAGTCTATAATTCACCCCTCCACTTT. The encoded protein is CASSYGTVYNSPLHF.

V and J are TRBV6-5 and TRBJ2-7; D possibly matches TRBD1 or TRBD2 (6 bases each). Germline V lookup: CDR1 MNHEY, CDR2 SVGAGI. The CDR3 has 12 residues. V lost 9 bases, J lost 5 bases, and 14 bases lay in between. The CDR3 DNA reads TGTGCCAGGCAGCCGGGGGCCCACGAGCAGTACTTC. This encodes CARQPGAHEQYF.

V is TRBV3-1 (or the pseudogene TRBV3-2) and J is TRBJ2-4; 7 bases agree with TRBD2. This CDR3 comprises 15 residues. V shed 4 bases, J shed 8 bases, and the junction held 11 bases outside the gene matches. Germline V gene lookup returns CDR1 LGHDT and CDR2 YNNKEL (reference sequence). The chain's CDR3 is CASSLGGANGDIQYF. CDR3 nucleotides: TGTGCCAGCAGCCTGGGAGGGGCGAATGGGGACATTCAGTACTTC.

The V and J genes are TRBV30 and TRBJ1-4; D is unresolved. V was pared by 3 bases and J by 2 bases, with 1 base between. Germline CDR1 and CDR2: GTSNPN and SVGIG (reference sequence). The CDR3 totals 11 residues. CDR3 residues: CAWRTNEKLFF. Here the CDR3 DNA reads TGTGCCTGGAGGACTAATGAAAAACTGTTTTTT.

The CDR3: CASSLVSGGHGYTF. The CDR3 DNA sequence: TGTGCCAGCAGCTTGGTGTCAGGGGGCCATGGCTACACCTTC. V is TRBV5-5 and J is TRBJ1-2, with 8 bases fitting TRBD1. The CDR3 contains 14 residues. V lost 0 bases to trimming and J lost 6 bases; unmatched junction nucleotides: 4. Germline assignment: CDR1 SGHKS and CDR2 YYEKEE (reference sequence).

The genes are TRBV9 and TRBJ1-4; 9 nucleotides agree with TRBD1. The V segment lost 4 bases and the J segment 2 bases; nucleotides outside the gene matches: 3. CDR3 length: 15 amino acids. CDR1 is SGDLS and CDR2 is YYNGEE in the germline V gene. In nucleotides, the CDR3 is TGTGCCAGCAGCACAGGGACAGGGACTAATGAAAAACTGTTTTTT. Translating it yields CASSTGTGTNEKLFF.

The chain joins TRBV6-5 to TRBJ2-7; 7 nucleotides line up with TRBD1. Losses at the gene ends were 6 bases for V and 2 bases for J; bases not matched to a gene: 7. The CDR3 covers 14 residues. CDR1 is MNHEY, CDR2 SVGAGI, per germline. CDR3 protein: CASSRGQVTYEQYF. The CDR3 DNA reads TGTGCCAGCAGCCGCGGACAGGTTACCTACGAGCAGTACTTC.

This chain connects TRBV18 to TRBJ1-5, with D hard to call. Germline V gene lookup returns CDR1 KGHSH and CDR2 LQKENI. CDR3 size: 16 residues. Trimming took 3 bases from V and 0 from J, leaving 12 bases between them. CDR3 DNA sequence: TGTGCCAGCTCACCTCCCGGGCTGGATAGCAATCAGCCCCAGCATTTT. Translating gives CASSPPGLDSNQPQHF.

This clone was found once. The chain combines TRBV5-1 with TRBJ1-3; D unresolved. Germline V gene sequence: CDR1 SGHRS, CDR2 YFSETQ. The V end was cut by 0 bases, the J end by 2 bases, with 6 bases between. The CDR3 consists of 14 residues. CDR3 in amino acids: CASSLGGPGNTIYF. The CDR3 coding sequence is TGCGCCAGCAGCTTGGGAGGCCCTGGAAACACCATATATTTT.

V gene TRBV4-1 combines with J gene TRBJ1-5; a possible D gene is TRBD1 (6 bases). Per germline, CDR1 MGHRA and CDR2 YSYEKL. Trimming shortened V by 0 bases and J by 3 bases, and 9 bases separated the two germline ends. The CDR3 is 15 amino acids. The CDR3 loop reads CASSQEDRPNQPQHF. DNA of the CDR3: TGCGCCAGCAGCCAAGAGGACAGACCCAATCAGCCCCAGCATTTT.

The CDR3 loop reads CASSEGGGSYEQYF. In nucleotides, the CDR3 is TGTGCCAGCAGCGAAGGTGGGGGGAGCTACGAGCAGTACTTC. The V and J genes are TRBV7-7 and TRBJ2-7, with a weak D call TRBD2 (6 bases). V lost 5 bases and J 3 bases, leaving 14 bases between the germline ends. CDR1 is SSHAT and CDR2 is FNYEAQ in the germline V gene (reference sequence). The CDR3 extends over 14 amino acids. The full variable domain, completed using reference TRBV7-7 and TRBJ2-7, is GAGVSQSPRYKVTKRGQDVTLRCDPISSHATLYWYQQALGQGPEFLTYFNYEAQPDKSGLPSDRFSAERPEGSISTLTIQRTEQRDSAMYRCASSEGGGSYEQYFGPGTRLTVT.

The chain uses TRBV6-6 and TRBJ2-1; TRBD2 aligns across 9 bases. Germline assignment: CDR1 MNHNY and CDR2 SVGAGI (reference sequence). The CDR3 has 15 residues. V trimming: 0 bases; J trimming: 9 bases; junction bases outside the gene matches: 6. The CDR3 DNA sequence: TGTGCCAGCAGTTACTCGTCTAGCGGGAACACTGAGCAGTTCTTC. Its protein is CASSYSSSGNTEQFF.

This chain joins TRBV5-8 and TRBJ2-1; the D is unclear. V was clipped by 3 bases and J by 2 bases, with 6 bases between them. CDR3 size: 13 residues. Germline values: CDR1 SGHTS, CDR2 YDEGEE. The chain's CDR3 is CASSSPPYNEQFF. The CDR3 nucleotides read TGTGCCAGCAGCTCTCCACCCTACAATGAGCAGTTCTTC.

This chain joins TRBV10-2 and TRBJ2-5; 8 bases are a match to TRBD1. This CDR3 comprises 14 residues. Germline lookup yields CDR1 WSHSY and CDR2 SAAADI. After removal of 6 bases from V and 5 bases from J, the junction contained 8 bases not matched to a gene. CDR3 amino acids: CASRSTGGRETQYF. CDR3 nucleotide sequence: TGCGCCAGCAGATCCACAGGGGGGCGGGAGACCCAGTACTTC.

The chain links TRBV4-1 to TRBJ2-1; 7 nucleotides agree with TRBD2. The CDR3 covers 16 residues. Germline V CDR1 and CDR2: MGHRA, YSYEKL. Trimming at V came to 4 bases and at J to 2 bases, leaving 8 bases not matched to a gene. CDR3 sequence (DNA): TGCGCCAGCAGCCGGTCGACTAGCTTTGCCTACAATGAGCAGTTCTTC. This encodes CASSRSTSFAYNEQFF.

The V gene is TRBV7-8, the J gene TRBJ2-1, with TRBD2 identical over 7 bases. Germline CDR1 reads SGHVS; CDR2 reads FQNEAQ. This CDR3 is 17 amino acids long. The J segment lost 6 bases and the V segment lost 2 bases, leaving 13 bases of the junction unmatched. CDR3 sequence: CASSLFEAASGSNEQFF. In DNA, the CDR3 is TGTGCCAGCAGCTTATTTGAGGCGGCTAGCGGCTCCAATGAGCAGTTCTTC.

This clone was detected once. V usage is TRBV5-4 and J usage is TRBJ2-1; no definite D call. This CDR3 has 14 residues. Germline V gene lookup returns CDR1 SGHNT and CDR2 YYREEE (reference sequence). V was trimmed by 5 bases and J by 4 bases, leaving 13 bases between them. CDR3 sequence (DNA): TGTGCCAGCAGTACCGGTACTTTATACAATGAGCAGTTCTTC. It codes for CASSTGTLYNEQFF.